These 10 T cell receptor beta chains share one sample of origin, sequenced in a study of shared clonotypes between healthy human individuals. It was CD45RO-negative cells, positively selected for CCR7, that made up naive CD8 cells, with terminally differentiated effector memory CD45RA+ cells excluded. This table comes from immunoSEQ multiplex PCR, and its TCRdb copy is limited to in-frame clones, with some not included. Seen here are around 2,000,000 clones, about 94% observed once, and the top ten hold approximately 1%. Sequences were obtained from naive CD8+ T cells sorted from blood. All receptors derive from a man aged 18 to 30 in good health.

V usage is TRBV2 and J usage is TRBJ2-1; 12 positions agree with TRBD2. This CDR3 has 19 amino acids. The J segment lost 0 bases and the V segment lost 7 bases, leaving 13 bases of the junction unmatched. CDR1 and CDR2 from the germline V gene are SNHLY and FYNNEI. CDR3 sequence: CASMYGTSGPTSSYNEQFF. For the CDR3, the DNA is TGTGCCAGCATGTATGGGACTAGCGGGCCGACTAGCTCCTACAATGAGCAGTTCTTC.

The chain joins TRBV4-3 to TRBJ2-5, with 11 bases fitting TRBD2. The CDR3 length is 16 residues. The germline V gene encodes CDR1 LGHNA and CDR2 YSLEER. V trimming: 0 bases; J trimming: 5 bases; junction bases outside the gene matches: 5. As DNA, the CDR3 is TGCGCCAGCAGCCAAGAGCTAGCGGGAGGAGGGGAGACCCAGTACTTC. The encoded protein is CASSQELAGGGETQYF.

The rearrangement joins TRBV7-8 to TRBJ2-7, with no clear D. Germline CDR1 is SGHVS and CDR2 is FQNEAQ. The CDR3 contains 13 residues. V was cut by 5 bases and J by 2 bases, with 10 bases left in between. The CDR3 DNA is TGTGCCAGCAGCCCAACCGAAACCTACGAGCAGTACTTC. Its protein product is CASSPTETYEQYF.

The chain combines TRBV19 with TRBJ2-2; D call uncertain. Trimming shortened V by 5 bases and J by 4 bases, and 8 bases separated the two germline ends. Per germline, CDR1 LNHDA and CDR2 SQIVND (reference sequence). CDR3 length: 13 amino acids. This CDR3 reads CASSVGSTGELFF. The CDR3, as DNA: TGTGCCAGTAGTGTGGGAAGCACCGGGGAGCTGTTTTTT. The full variable domain, rest sourced from reference TRBV19 and TRBJ2-2, is DGGITQSPKYLFRKEGQNVTLSCEQNLNHDAMYWYRQDPGQGLRLIYYSQIVNDFQKGDIAEGYSVSREKKESFPLTVTSAQKNPTAFYLCASSVGSTGELFFGEGSRLTVL.

The gene calls are TRBV6-6 and TRBJ2-5, with D possibly matching TRBD2 (5 bases). The CDR3 sequence is 14 residues long. Germline V lookup: CDR1 MNHNY, CDR2 SVGAGI (reference sequence). The germline V and J ends were trimmed by 5 bases and 2 bases, with 12 bases remaining between them. CDR3 region: CASSDTSGQETQYF. CDR3 DNA: TGTGCCAGCAGTGATACATCGGGACAAGAGACCCAGTACTTC.

The table lists this clone with a few counts. The V gene is TRBV29-1, the J gene TRBJ1-1, with TRBD1 as a possible D gene (5 bases). The ends were cut back, 4 bases at V and 6 bases at J, with 6 bases in the middle. CDR1 SQVTM and CDR2 ANQGSEA come from the germline V gene. The CDR3 has 10 residues. The CDR3 DNA sequence: TGCAGCGTTGCAGGGCCTGAAGCTTTCTTT. It encodes CSVAGPEAFF.

This chain joins TRBV30 and TRBJ1-2, with 7 bases identical to TRBD1. The CDR3 has 15 amino acids. CDR1 and CDR2 (germline): GTSNPN, SVGIG (reference sequence). J lost 2 bases, V lost 5 bases, and 11 bases had no gene match. The CDR3 sequence is CAWRNPGTVNYGYTF. CDR3 in DNA: TGTGCCTGGCGAAATCCCGGGACAGTCAACTATGGCTACACCTTC.

V is TRBV28 and J is TRBJ1-5; 9 positions agree with TRBD1. Germline lookup yields CDR1 MDHEN and CDR2 SYDVKM. Germline trimming cut 0 bases from V and 0 bases from J; bases unmatched to any gene: 9. This CDR3 region has 19 residues. The CDR3, as DNA: TGTGCCAGCAGTTTATGTACGGGGACAGGGCGATATAGCAATCAGCCCCAGCATTTT. As protein: CASSLCTGTGRYSNQPQHF.

This clone was detected only once. The chain uses TRBV7-3 and TRBJ2-7, with unresolved D. Germline-derived CDR1 and CDR2 are SGHTA and FQGTGA. This CDR3 is 16 amino acids long. Trimming took 6 bases from V and 3 from J, leaving 21 bases between them. The CDR3 DNA follows: TGTGCCAGCAGTCAACTCGCCCCTCTGGGCCACTACGAGCAGTACTTC. Residues: CASSQLAPLGHYEQYF.

The chain recombines TRBV4-1 with TRBJ2-1; TRBD2 is a possible D gene (5 bases). Germline-derived CDR1 and CDR2 are MGHRA and YSYEKL. The CDR3 spans 15 residues. V shed 0 bases and J shed 8 bases, with 14 bases lying between them. CDR3 sequence: CASSQDVSLADEQFF. The CDR3 DNA is TGCGCCAGCAGCCAAGACGTGTCTCTAGCAGATGAGCAGTTCTTC.